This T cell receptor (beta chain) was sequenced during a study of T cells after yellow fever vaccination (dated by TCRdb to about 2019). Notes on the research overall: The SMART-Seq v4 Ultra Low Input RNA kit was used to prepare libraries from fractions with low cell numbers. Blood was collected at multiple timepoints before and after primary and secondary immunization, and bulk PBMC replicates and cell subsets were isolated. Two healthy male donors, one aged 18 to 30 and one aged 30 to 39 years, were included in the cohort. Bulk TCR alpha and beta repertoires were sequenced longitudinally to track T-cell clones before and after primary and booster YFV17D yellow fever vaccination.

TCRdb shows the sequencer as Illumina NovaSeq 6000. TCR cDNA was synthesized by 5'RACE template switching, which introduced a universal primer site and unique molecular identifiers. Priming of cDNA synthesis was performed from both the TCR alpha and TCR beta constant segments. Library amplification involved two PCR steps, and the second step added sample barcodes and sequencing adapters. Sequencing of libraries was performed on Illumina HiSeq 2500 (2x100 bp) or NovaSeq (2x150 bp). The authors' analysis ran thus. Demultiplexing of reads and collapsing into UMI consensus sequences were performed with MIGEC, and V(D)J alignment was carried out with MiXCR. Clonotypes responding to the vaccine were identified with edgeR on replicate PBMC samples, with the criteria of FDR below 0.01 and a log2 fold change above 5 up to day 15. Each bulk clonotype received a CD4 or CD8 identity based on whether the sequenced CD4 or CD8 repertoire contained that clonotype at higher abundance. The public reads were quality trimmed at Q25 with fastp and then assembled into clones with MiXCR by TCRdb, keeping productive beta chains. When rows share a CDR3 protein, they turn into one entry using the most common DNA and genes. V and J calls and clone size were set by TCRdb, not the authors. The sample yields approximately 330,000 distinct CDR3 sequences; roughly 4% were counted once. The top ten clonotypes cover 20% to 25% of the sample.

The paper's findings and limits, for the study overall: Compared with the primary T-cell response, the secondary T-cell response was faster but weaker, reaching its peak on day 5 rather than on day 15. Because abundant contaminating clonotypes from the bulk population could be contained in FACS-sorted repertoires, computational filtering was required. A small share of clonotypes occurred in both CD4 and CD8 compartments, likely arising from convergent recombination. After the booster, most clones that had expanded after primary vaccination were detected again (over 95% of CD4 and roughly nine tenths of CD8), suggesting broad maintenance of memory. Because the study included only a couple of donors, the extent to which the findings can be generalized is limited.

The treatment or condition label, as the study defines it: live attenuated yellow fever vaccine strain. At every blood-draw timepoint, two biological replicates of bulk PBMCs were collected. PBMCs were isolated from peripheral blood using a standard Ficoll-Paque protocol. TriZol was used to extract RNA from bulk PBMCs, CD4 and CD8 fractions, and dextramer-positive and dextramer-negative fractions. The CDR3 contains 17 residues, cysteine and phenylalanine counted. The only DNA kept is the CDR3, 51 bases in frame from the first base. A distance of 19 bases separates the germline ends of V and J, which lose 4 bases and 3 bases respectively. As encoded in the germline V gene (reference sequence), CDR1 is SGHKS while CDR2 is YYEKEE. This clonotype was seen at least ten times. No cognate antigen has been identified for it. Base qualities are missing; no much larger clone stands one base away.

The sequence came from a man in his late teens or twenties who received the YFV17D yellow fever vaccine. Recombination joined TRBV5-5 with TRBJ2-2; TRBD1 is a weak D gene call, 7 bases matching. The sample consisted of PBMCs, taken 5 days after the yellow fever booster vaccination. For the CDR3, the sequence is CASSRYRGAGDTGELFF. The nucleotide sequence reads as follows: TGTGCCAGCAGCCGTTACAGGGGAGCGGGTGACACCGGGGAGCTGTTTTTT.